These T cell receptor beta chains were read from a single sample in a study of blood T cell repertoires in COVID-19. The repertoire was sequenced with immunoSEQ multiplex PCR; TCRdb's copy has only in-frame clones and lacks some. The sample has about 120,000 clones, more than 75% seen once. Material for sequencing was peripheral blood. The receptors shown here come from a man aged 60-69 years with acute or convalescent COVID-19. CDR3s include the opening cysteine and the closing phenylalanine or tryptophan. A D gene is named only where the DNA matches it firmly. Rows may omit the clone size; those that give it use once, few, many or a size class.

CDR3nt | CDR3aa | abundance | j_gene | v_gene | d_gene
TGTGCCAGCAGCAGAAGGTCTCTAGGCAGCCAAGAGACCCAGTACTTC | CASSRRSLGSQETQYF | few | TRBJ2-5 | TRBV7-9 | -
TGTGCCAGCAGCGATTCCGCTAGCAGACAAGAGACCCAGTACTTC | CASSDSASRQETQYF | - | TRBJ2-5 | TRBV7-2 | -
TGTGCCAGCAGTTTGCCAGGGGGATTCTTCGACGAGCAGTACTTC | CASSLPGGFFDEQYF | - | TRBJ2-7 | TRBV28 | TRBD1
TGTGCCAGCAGCCGCACCTGGAGCAGCGGGCGCACAGATACGCAGTATTTT | CASSRTWSSGRTDTQYF | - | TRBJ2-3 | TRBV7-2 | -
TGTGCCAGCAGCCCTAGCGGGAGGGGGTACGAGCAGTACTTC | CASSPSGRGYEQYF | few | TRBJ2-7 | TRBV7-2 | TRBD2
TGTGCCATCAGTAGAGCGGGAGGGTTTGGAAATGAGCAGTTCTTC | CAISRAGGFGNEQFF | - | TRBJ2-1 | TRBV10-3 | TRBD2
TGTGCCAGCAGCTTTCAAGCGGGGGATGAAAAACTGTTTTTT | CASSFQAGDEKLFF | few | TRBJ1-4 | TRBV7-9 | -
TGCGCCAGCAGCTTGGTCTACTCACGCGGGAGTACAAACTCCTACAATGAGCAGTTCTTC | CASSLVYSRGSTNSYNEQFF | - | TRBJ2-1 | TRBV5-1 | TRBD2
TGTGCCAGTAGTATTCGGGGACTAGCGGGAGGCCGAGGGGAGCAGTTCTTC | CASSIRGLAGGRGEQFF | once | TRBJ2-1 | TRBV19 | TRBD2
TGTGCCAGCACCTACTCCCCGAGCCTACAGGGAGATACGCAGTATTTT | CASTYSPSLQGDTQYF | - | TRBJ2-3 | TRBV6-5 | -
TGTGCCAGCAGTTTAAGGGGGGGGAACATTCAGTACTTC | CASSLRGGNIQYF | - | TRBJ2-4 | TRBV27 | -
TGTGCCAGCAGCCCGAGCGGGTCTGCTGGAAACACCATATATTTT | CASSPSGSAGNTIYF | - | TRBJ1-3 | TRBV9 | -
TGTGCCAGCCGGAGACTAGCGGGAGCTTACGAGCAGTACTTC | CASRRLAGAYEQYF | - | TRBJ2-7 | TRBV2 | TRBD2